A single sample is the source of the 7 T cell receptor beta chains below, sequenced in a study of shared clonotypes between healthy human individuals. Measured with immunoSEQ multiplex PCR; TCRdb has only the in-frame clones, and not every one. In the table there are 2 million to 2.5 million clones, almost 96% of which are singletons. The sample comprised naive CD4+ T cells sorted from blood. The subset denotes: CD45RA+ positively selected. The receptors here all came from a man younger than 30 in good health.

The chain employs TRBV6-5 and TRBJ1-5, with TRBD1 as a possible D gene (5 bases). This CDR3 contains 14 residues. V shed 10 bases and J shed 7 bases, with 20 bases lying between them. The germline gives CDR1 MNHEY, CDR2 SVGAGI. The CDR3 loop is CATAAGTGGQPQHF. CDR3 sequence (DNA): TGTGCCACCGCGGCCGGGACCGGCGGCCAGCCCCAGCATTTT.

The rearrangement uses TRBV4-1 and TRBJ2-3; TRBD2 aligns across 14 bases. The V segment lost 3 bases and the J segment 2 bases; nucleotides outside the gene matches: 16. The length of the CDR3 is 21 residues. Germline V gene data show CDR1 as MGHRA and CDR2 as YSYEKL. CDR3 bases: TGCGCCAGCAGCCACCAGGAAGCGGGACTAGCGGGAGTGGGTCCCACAGATACGCAGTATTTT. Translation: CASSHQEAGLAGVGPTDTQYF.

The chain carries TRBV4-3 and TRBJ2-3; 7 bases are shared with TRBD2. V shed 0 bases and J 5 bases; nucleotides not matched to a gene: 5. Germline V CDR1 and CDR2: LGHNA, YSLEER. The CDR3 is made up of 15 amino acids. Written as DNA, the CDR3 is TGCGCCAGCAGCCAAGATTGGGGGGGGAGAGATACGCAGTATTTT. Encoded protein: CASSQDWGGRDTQYF.

This clone was seen only once. CDR3: CASRKAGTSGNEQFF. The CDR3 nucleotides are TGTGCCAGCAGAAAAGCCGGGACTAGCGGTAATGAGCAGTTCTTC. The chain couples TRBV6-4 to TRBJ2-1; 11 nucleotides agree with TRBD2. The junction had 8 bases not matched to a gene; V was cut back by 6 bases and J by 7 bases. Germline V CDR1 and CDR2: MRHNA, SNTAGT. The CDR3 is 15 amino acids.

The V call is TRBV10-1, the J call TRBJ2-7, with 7 bases fitting TRBD1. Germline loops: CDR1 WNHNN, CDR2 SYGVQD (reference sequence). The CDR3 is 12 amino acids. The V and J ends lost 8 bases and 2 bases, in that order; junction bases with no gene match: 3. The CDR3 DNA follows: TGCGCCAGCGGGGACAGACCCTACGAGCAGTACTTC. Protein product: CASGDRPYEQYF.

The J gene is TRBJ2-5, the V gene TRBV30; D gene unclear. The germline CDR1 and CDR2 sequences are GTSNPN and SVGIG (reference sequence). V gave up 0 bases and J gave up 3 bases, with 11 bases separating them. CDR3 size: 14 residues. The chain's CDR3 is CAWSVWPREETQYF. CDR3 bases: TGTGCCTGGAGTGTCTGGCCTAGGGAAGAGACCCAGTACTTC.

This chain links TRBV15 with TRBJ1-3; 7 bases are a match to TRBD1. V was clipped by 0 bases and J by 0 bases; unmatched bases: 5. Germline CDR1 and CDR2: LNHNV and YYDKDF (reference sequence). CDR3 size: 17 residues. CDR3 protein: CATSRERAGGSGNTIYF. CDR3 nucleotide sequence: TGTGCCACCAGCAGAGAAAGGGCAGGGGGCTCTGGAAACACCATATATTTT.